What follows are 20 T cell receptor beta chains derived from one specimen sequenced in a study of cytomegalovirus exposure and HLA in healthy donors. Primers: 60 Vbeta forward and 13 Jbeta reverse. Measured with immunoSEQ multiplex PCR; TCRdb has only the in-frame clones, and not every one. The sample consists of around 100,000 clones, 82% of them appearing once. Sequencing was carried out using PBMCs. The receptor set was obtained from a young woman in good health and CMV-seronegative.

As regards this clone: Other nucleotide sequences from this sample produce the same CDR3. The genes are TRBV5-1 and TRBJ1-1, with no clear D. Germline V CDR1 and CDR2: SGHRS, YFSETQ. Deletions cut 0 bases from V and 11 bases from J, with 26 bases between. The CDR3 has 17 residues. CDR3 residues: CASSLAPSGGIALEAFF. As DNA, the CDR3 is TGCGCCAGCAGCTTGGCCCCCTCGGGTGGAATAGCACTCGAGGCTTTCTTT.

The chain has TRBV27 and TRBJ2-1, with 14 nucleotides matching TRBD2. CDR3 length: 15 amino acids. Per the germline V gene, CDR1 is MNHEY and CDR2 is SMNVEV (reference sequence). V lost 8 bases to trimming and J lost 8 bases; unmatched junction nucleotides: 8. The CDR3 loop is CASRLAGGLTHEQFF. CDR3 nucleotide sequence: TGTGCCAGCCGACTAGCGGGAGGGCTGACCCATGAGCAGTTCTTC.

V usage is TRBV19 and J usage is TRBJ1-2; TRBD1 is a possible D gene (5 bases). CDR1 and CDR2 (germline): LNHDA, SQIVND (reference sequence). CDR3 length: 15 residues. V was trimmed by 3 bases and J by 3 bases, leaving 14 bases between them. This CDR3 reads CASSIERGRDYGYTF. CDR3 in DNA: TGTGCCAGTAGTATTGAAAGGGGTAGGGACTATGGCTACACCTTC. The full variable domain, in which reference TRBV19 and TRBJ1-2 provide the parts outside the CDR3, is DGGITQSPKYLFRKEGQNVTLSCEQNLNHDAMYWYRQDPGQGLRLIYYSQIVNDFQKGDIAEGYSVSREKKESFPLTVTSAQKNPTAFYLCASSIERGRDYGYTFGSGTRLTVV.

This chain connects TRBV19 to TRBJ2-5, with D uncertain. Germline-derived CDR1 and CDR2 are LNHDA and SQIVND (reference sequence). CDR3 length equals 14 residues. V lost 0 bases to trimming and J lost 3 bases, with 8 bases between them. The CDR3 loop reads CASSIDRVKETQYF. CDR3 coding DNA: TGTGCCAGTAGTATAGATCGGGTAAAAGAGACCCAGTACTTC.

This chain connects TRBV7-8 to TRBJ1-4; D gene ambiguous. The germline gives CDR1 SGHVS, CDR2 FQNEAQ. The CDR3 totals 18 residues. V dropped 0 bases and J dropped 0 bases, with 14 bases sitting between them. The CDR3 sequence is CASSLAGQNSATNEKLFF. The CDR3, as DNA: TGTGCCAGCAGCTTAGCGGGCCAGAACTCAGCAACTAATGAAAAACTGTTTTTT.

DNA for the CDR3: TGTGCCAGCAGGAGGCGGGAGGGATCCTACGAGCAGTACTTC. Protein: CASRRREGSYEQYF. This sequence joins TRBV2 and TRBJ2-7; 9 bases map to TRBD2. J lost 1 base, V lost 6 bases, and 4 bases had no gene match. The germline CDR1 and CDR2 sequences are SNHLY and FYNNEI. CDR3 length: 14 residues.

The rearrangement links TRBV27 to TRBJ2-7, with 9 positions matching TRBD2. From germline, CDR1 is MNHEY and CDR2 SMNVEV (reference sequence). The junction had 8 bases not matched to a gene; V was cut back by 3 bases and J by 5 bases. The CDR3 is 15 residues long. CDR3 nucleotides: TGTGCCAGCAGTTTCGGGAGCGGGAGGTTCAACGAGCAGTACTTC. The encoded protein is CASSFGSGRFNEQYF.

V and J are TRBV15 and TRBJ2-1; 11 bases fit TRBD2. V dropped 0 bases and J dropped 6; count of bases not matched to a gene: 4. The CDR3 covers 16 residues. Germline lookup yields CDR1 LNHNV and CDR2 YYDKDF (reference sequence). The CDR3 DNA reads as TGTGCCACCAGCAGAGATCTAACTAGCGGGGGCAATGAGCAGTTCTTC. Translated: CATSRDLTSGGNEQFF.

CDR3 nucleotide sequence: TGTGCCAGCAGTGTTTTGGGGACAAACACTGAAGCTTTCTTT. This encodes CASSVLGTNTEAFF. The J gene is TRBJ1-1, the V gene TRBV28, with D perhaps TRBD1 (6 bases). CDR3 size: 14 residues. The V gene lost 5 bases and the J gene lost 2 bases, with 12 bases spanning the gap. From germline, CDR1 is MDHEN and CDR2 SYDVKM.

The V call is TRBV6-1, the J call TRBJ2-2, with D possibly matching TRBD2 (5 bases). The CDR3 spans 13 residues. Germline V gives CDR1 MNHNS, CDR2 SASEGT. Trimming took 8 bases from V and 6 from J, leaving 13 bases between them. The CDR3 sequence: CASEGRWPGELFF. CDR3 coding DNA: TGTGCCAGCGAGGGCAGGTGGCCCGGGGAGCTGTTTTTT.

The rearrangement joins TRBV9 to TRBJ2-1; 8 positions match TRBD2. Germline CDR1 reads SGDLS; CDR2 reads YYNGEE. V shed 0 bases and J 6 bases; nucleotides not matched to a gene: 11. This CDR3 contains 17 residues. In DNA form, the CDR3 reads TGTGCCAGCAGCGTAGGTGGCCGGGCGGGGGGCGTCAATGAGCAGTTCTTC. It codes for CASSVGGRAGGVNEQFF.

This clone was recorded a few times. CDR3 sequence reads: CAISESGTGPNTEAFF. The CDR3 bases are TGTGCCATCAGTGAGTCGGGGACAGGGCCGAACACTGAAGCTTTCTTT. The rearrangement uses TRBV10-3 and TRBJ1-1; 9 nucleotides match TRBD1. In germline, CDR1 is ENHRY, CDR2 SYGVKD. V lost 0 bases, J lost 1 base, and 3 bases stayed unmatched. This CDR3 has 16 residues.

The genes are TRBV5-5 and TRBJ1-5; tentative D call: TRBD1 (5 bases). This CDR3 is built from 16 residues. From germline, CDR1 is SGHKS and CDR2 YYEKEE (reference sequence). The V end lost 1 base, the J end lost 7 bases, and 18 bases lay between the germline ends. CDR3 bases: TGTGCCAGCAGCTTGCGTGGCAGGGAACACGGACAGCCCCAGCATTTT. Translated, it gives CASSLRGREHGQPQHF.

The chain's CDR3 is CASTPWRDGNQPQHF. The DNA for the CDR3 is TGTGCCAGCACCCCCTGGAGGGATGGCAATCAGCCCCAGCATTTT. J is TRBJ1-5 and V is TRBV6-6; the D is unclear. Between the trimmed V and J ends, which lost 7 bases and 2 bases, there was a span of 15 bases. Germline CDR1 and CDR2: MNHNY and SVGAGI (reference sequence). CDR3 length: 15 residues.

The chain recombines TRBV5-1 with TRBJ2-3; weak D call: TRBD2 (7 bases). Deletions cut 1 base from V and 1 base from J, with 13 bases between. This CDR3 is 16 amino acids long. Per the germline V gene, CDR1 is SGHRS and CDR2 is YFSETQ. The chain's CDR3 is CASSLRIGGRTDTQYF. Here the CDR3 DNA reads TGCGCCAGCAGCTTGAGAATCGGGGGGCGCACAGATACGCAGTATTTT.

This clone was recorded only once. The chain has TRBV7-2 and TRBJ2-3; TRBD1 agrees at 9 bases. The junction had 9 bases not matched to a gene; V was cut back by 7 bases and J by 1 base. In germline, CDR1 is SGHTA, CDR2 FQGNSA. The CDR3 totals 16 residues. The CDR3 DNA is TGTGCCAGCACCGGTTACAGGGGGCGCCGCACAGATACGCAGTATTTT. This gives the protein CASTGYRGRRTDTQYF. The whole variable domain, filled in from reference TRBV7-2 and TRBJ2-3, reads GAGVSQSPSNKVTEKGKDVELRCDPISGHTALYWYRQSLGQGLEFLIYFQGNSAPDKSGLPSDRFSAERTGGSVSTLTIQRTQQEDSAVYLCASTGYRGRRTDTQYFGPGTRLTVL.

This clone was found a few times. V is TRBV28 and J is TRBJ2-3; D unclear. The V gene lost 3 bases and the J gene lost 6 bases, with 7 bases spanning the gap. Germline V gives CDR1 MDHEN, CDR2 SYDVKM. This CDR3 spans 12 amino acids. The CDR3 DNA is TGTGCCAGCAGTTTTTGGGCGGATACGCAGTATTTT. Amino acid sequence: CASSFWADTQYF.

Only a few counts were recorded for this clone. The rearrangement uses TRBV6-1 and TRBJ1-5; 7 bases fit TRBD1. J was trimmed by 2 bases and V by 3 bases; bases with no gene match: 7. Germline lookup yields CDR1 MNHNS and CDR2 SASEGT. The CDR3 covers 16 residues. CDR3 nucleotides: TGTGCCAGCAGTGAGGGGACAGCCCGGGGCAATCAGCCCCAGCATTTT. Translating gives CASSEGTARGNQPQHF.

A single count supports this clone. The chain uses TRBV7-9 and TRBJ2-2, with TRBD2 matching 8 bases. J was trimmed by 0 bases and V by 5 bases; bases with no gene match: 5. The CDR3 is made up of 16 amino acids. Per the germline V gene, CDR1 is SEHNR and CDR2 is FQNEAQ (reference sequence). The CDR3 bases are TGTGCCAGCAGCCATTGGGGACTAGCGAACACCGGGGAGCTGTTTTTT. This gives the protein CASSHWGLANTGELFF.

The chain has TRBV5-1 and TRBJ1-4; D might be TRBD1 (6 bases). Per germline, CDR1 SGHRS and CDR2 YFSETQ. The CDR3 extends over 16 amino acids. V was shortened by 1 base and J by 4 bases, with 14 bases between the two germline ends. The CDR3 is CASSLTPGTSNEKLFF. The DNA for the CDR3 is TGCGCCAGCAGCTTGACTCCAGGGACAAGTAATGAAAAACTGTTTTTT.